This T cell receptor (beta chain) was sequenced during a study of OX40 agonist ivuxolimab in advanced cancers. Study-level information: The drug used for patients, ivuxolimab, was an agonistic anti-OX40 (CD134) antibody.

Data came from immunoSEQ multiplex PCR; TCRdb stores just in-frame clones and leaves some out. Of under 20,000 clones detected, 50% to 75% appear once; the ten largest clones hold 7.5% to 9.5%. The investigators sampled blood at baseline, at cycle 4 day 1, and at cycle 7 day 1. The V gene end was trimmed by 4 bases and the J gene end by 0 bases; junction bases not matched to a gene: 3. The CDR3 totals 14 residues. CDR1 and CDR2 (germline): LNHNV, YYDKDF (reference sequence). Sample: CD4+ or CD8+ T cells sorted from blood, taken in a trial of the OX40 agonist ivuxolimab. This receptor was taken from an adult with an advanced solid tumor such as melanoma, head and neck, liver or kidney cancer. The gene calls are TRBV15 and TRBJ2-7, with TRBD1 matching 7 bases. CDR3 in amino acids: CATSIYRGSYEQYF. The CDR3 DNA follows: TGTGCCACCAGCATTTACAGGGGCTCCTACGAGCAGTACTTC.